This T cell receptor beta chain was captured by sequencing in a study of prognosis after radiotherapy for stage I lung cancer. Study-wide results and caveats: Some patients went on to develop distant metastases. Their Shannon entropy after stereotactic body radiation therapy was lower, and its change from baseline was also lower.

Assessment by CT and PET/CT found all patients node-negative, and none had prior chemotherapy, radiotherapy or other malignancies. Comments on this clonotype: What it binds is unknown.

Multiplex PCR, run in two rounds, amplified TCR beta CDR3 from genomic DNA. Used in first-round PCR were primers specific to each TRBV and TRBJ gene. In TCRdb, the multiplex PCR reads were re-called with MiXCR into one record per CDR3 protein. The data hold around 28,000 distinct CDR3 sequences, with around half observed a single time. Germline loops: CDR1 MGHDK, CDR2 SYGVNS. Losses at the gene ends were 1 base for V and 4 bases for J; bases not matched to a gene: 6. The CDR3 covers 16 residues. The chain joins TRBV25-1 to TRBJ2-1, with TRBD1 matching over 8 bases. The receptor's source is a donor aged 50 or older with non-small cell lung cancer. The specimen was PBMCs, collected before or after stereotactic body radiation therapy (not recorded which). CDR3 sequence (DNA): TGTGCCAGCAGTGAATCGAAGACAGGGGATTACAATGAGCAGTTCTTC. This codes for CASSESKTGDYNEQFF.